This TCR beta chain was identified in a study of blood T cells in healthy people across ages. The study's findings and limits: Lack of knowledge of donor CMV status possibly confounded expanded clonotype changes. It was found that TCR beta diversity correlated strongly with the percentage of naive T cells.

V was cut by 5 bases and J by 2 bases, with 9 bases left in between. CDR3 length: 13 amino acids. The germline V gene encodes CDR1 MDHEN and CDR2 SYDVKM. Combining a sample-barcoded 5' primer with a J-beta primer mix, a second PCR ran for about 7 to 12 cycles. TCRdb re-called the 5' RACE reads through MiXCR, storing one row per CDR3 protein. The sample contains approximately 600,000 distinct CDR3 sequences, 58% of which appear only once. Comment on this clonotype: No antigen is known for it.

The chain couples TRBV28 to TRBJ2-5; the D is unclear. The sequence was collected from a man in his sixties in good health. The specimen was blood. CDR3 protein: CASSVQRQETQYF. The CDR3 DNA reads as TGTGCCAGCAGTGTGCAGAGGCAAGAGACCCAGTACTTC.